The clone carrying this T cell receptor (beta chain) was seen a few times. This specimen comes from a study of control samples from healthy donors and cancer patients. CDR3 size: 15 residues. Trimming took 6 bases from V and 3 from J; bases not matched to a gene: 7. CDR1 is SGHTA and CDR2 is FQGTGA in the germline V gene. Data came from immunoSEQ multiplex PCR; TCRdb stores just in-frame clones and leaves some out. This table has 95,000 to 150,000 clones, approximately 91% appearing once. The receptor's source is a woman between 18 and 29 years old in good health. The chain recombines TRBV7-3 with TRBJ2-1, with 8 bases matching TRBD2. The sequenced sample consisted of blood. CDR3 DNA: TGTGCCAGCAGTCCGAGCGGGAGTATCTACAATGAGCAGTTCTTC. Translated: CASSPSGSIYNEQFF.